This TCR beta chain was captured in a study of early T cells in non-severe SARS-CoV-2 infection. Study-level information: Chains were not paired, and sequencing was done on bulk RNA from unsorted whole blood.

In the case of this clonotype: The antigen remains unidentified.

cDNA molecules, individually, were tagged with unique molecular identifiers. TCRdb re-called the 5' RACE reads with MiXCR, one entry per CDR3 protein. The sample holds about 34,000 distinct CDR3 sequences, around 5.6% seen once. Study results and caveats: The matching step, a VDJdb search, favored anti-spike CD8 responses and missed private and CD4 specificities.

CDR1 SQVTM and CDR2 ANQGSEA come from the germline V gene. The V end lost 2 bases, the J end lost 4 bases, and 7 bases lay between the germline ends. The length of the CDR3 is 12 residues. The chain combines TRBV29-1 with TRBJ2-3; tentative D call: TRBD1 (5 bases). The material sequenced was whole blood. The sequence derives from an adult who was a healthcare worker with PCR-confirmed SARS-CoV-2 infection or an uninfected control (not recorded which). The CDR3 nucleotides read TGCAGCGTTGAACAGGGTGCAGATACGCAGTATTTT. This gives the protein CSVEQGADTQYF.